This is a list of T cell receptor beta chains from one sample in a study of shared clonotypes between healthy human individuals. Using immunoSEQ multiplex PCR, the repertoire was profiled, and TCRdb retains in-frame clones only, with some absent. This repertoire shows 2 million to 3 million clones, approximately 93% found once; its top ten account for about 0.38%. Input material: naive CD4+ T cells from PBMCs. These receptor sequences come from a man aged 18 to 35 in good health. Some clones in this sample may be carry-over from other donors' samples. The CDR3 runs from the conserved cysteine through the conserved F or W. The D gene is left open where the match is weak. Size values are once, few and many counts, or a class for expanded clones, and some rows have none.

D gene	clone size	J gene	V gene	CDR3 DNA	CDR3 protein
NA	NA	TRBJ1-5	TRBV5-6	TGTGCCAGCAGCTTTACAGGGTCCGGTCAGCCCCAGCATTTT	CASSFTGSGQPQHF
NA	NA	TRBJ1-2	TRBV5-1	TGCGCCAGCAGCGAGGTGGCCTATGGCTACACCTTC	CASSEVAYGYTF
NA	NA	TRBJ2-7	TRBV11-3	TGTGCCAGCAGCTTATTTTCGGACTACGAGCAGTACTTC	CASSLFSDYEQYF
TRBD2	NA	TRBJ2-3	TRBV5-8	TGTGCCAGCAGCTTGACACCGGGACTAGCGGGCCGGACAGATACGCAGTATTTT	CASSLTPGLAGRTDTQYF
TRBD2	NA	TRBJ2-4	TRBV7-4	TGTGCCAGCAGCGTAGGGGACTACTCATCGTCAAACATTCAGTACTTC	CASSVGDYSSSNIQYF
NA	few	TRBJ1-2	TRBV2	TGTGCCACGAGGTACGGAGGGGATGGCTACACCTTC	CATRYGGDGYTF
NA	NA	TRBJ2-7	TRBV27	TGTGCCAGCAGTTACCTCACTAGGGCGTCCCACGAGCAGTACTTC	CASSYLTRASHEQYF
TRBD1	NA	TRBJ1-1	TRBV6-5	TGTGCCAGCAGCCCTTCGGACAGGGGGCTCACTGAAGCTTTCTTT	CASSPSDRGLTEAFF
NA	NA	TRBJ1-4	TRBV12-5	TGTGCTAGTGGTTTGGTAACGGAGGAAAAACTGTTTTTT	CASGLVTEEKLFF
NA	NA	TRBJ1-5	TRBV6-5	TGTGCCTCGTCGGCCAGGGGTAGCAATCAGCCCCAGCATTTT	CASSARGSNQPQHF
TRBD2	NA	TRBJ2-2	TRBV7-9	TGTGCCAGCAGCTTAGGCCCGGGGGGATCGAACACCGGGGAGCTGTTTTTT	CASSLGPGGSNTGELFF
TRBD1	NA	TRBJ2-1	TRBV7-3	TGTGCCAGCAGCTTAGGGGACAGGGAAGCTTATGAGCAGTTCTTC	CASSLGDREAYEQFF
NA	NA	TRBJ2-7	TRBV28	TGTGCCACGATCTCCCTTCACTACGAGCAGTACTTC	CATISLHYEQYF
NA	NA	TRBJ1-1	TRBV6-5	TGTGCCAGCAGTTACGCTGGGAGGTTGAACACTGAAGCTTTCTTT	CASSYAGRLNTEAFF
NA	NA	TRBJ2-5	TRBV10-3	TGTACCATCGGTTCTCCTATCGTGACCCAGTACTTC	CTIGSPIVTQYF
NA	NA	TRBJ2-4	TRBV6-1	TGTGCCAGCAGCTACAGAGGCAAAAACATTCAGTACTTC	CASSYRGKNIQYF
NA	NA	TRBJ2-1	TRBV29-1	TGCAGCGTGAACCCAGGTGCTAGCGTGTACAATGAGCAGTTCTTC	CSVNPGASVYNEQFF
NA	NA	TRBJ2-1	TRBV7-8	TGTGCCAGCAGCTTAGAGCGGACTCTTAGCTCCTACAATGAGCAGTTCTTC	CASSLERTLSSYNEQFF
TRBD2	NA	TRBJ2-1	TRBV14	TGTGCCAGCAGCGCGGGGGTTTGGTACAATGAGCAGTTCTTC	CASSAGVWYNEQFF
NA	NA	TRBJ2-7	TRBV28	TGTGCCAGCAGTTTATGGGACAAGTCCTACGAGCAGTACTTC	CASSLWDKSYEQYF
NA	NA	TRBJ2-3	TRBV19	TGTGCCAGTAGTATGGCATTGGACACAGATACGCAGTATTTT	CASSMALDTDTQYF
NA	NA	TRBJ1-2	TRBV6-5	TGTGCCACTTCCAACCTGGGTCGGGGCTACACCTTC	CATSNLGRGYTF
NA	NA	TRBJ2-6	TRBV28	TGTGCCAGCAGAACCGTCAGGGCTGGGGCCAACGTCCTGACTTTC	CASRTVRAGANVLTF
NA	NA	TRBJ2-7	TRBV6-5	TGTGCCAGCAGTTACTCGGCTAGTCGATCCTACGAGCAGTACTTC	CASSYSASRSYEQYF
TRBD2	NA	TRBJ2-1	TRBV19	TGTGCCAGTACCATGACTAGACTAGCGGGGAGCGATGAGCAGTTCTTC	CASTMTRLAGSDEQFF
NA	NA	TRBJ1-2	TRBV9	TGTGCCAGCAGCGTAGGACAGGCGATTAACTATGGCTACACCTTC	CASSVGQAINYGYTF
NA	once	TRBJ1-1	TRBV21-1	TGTGCCAGCAGGATAATCGTGGGGCGGGTCGGGGACACTGAAGCTTTCTTT	CASRIIVGRVGDTEAFF
TRBD1	NA	TRBJ2-7	TRBV10-3	TGTGCCATCAGCCTTTGGGACAGGGGGACGAGCTCCTACGAGCAGTACTTC	CAISLWDRGTSSYEQYF
TRBD2	NA	TRBJ2-5	TRBV18	TGTGCCAGCTCACCGGGGACTAGCGGGAGGCAGACCCAGTACTTC	CASSPGTSGRQTQYF
TRBD2	NA	TRBJ2-7	TRBV10-1	TGCGCCAGCAGTCCCCAGCGGGAGGGCTACGAGCAGTACTTC	CASSPQREGYEQYF
NA	NA	TRBJ1-2	TRBV4-1	TGCGCCAGCAGCCAAGAGACGGGATTTAACTATGGCTACACCTTC	CASSQETGFNYGYTF
NA	NA	TRBJ1-1	TRBV10-1	TGCGCCAGCTCTGATGGAGGGATAGGGAACACTGAAGCTTTCTTT	CASSDGGIGNTEAFF
TRBD1	NA	TRBJ1-5	TRBV6-5	TGTGCCAGCAGTCCCAGGGGGCGAGATCAGCCCCAGCATTTT	CASSPRGRDQPQHF
NA	once	TRBJ2-2	TRBV11-3	TGTGCCAGCAGCTTAGAAGGGGGCACCGGGGAGCTGTTTTTT	CASSLEGGTGELFF
NA	NA	TRBJ1-2	TRBV30	TGTGCCTGGAGGGAGAGGCATGGCTACACCTTC	CAWRERHGYTF
NA	NA	TRBJ1-5	TRBV28	TGTGCCAGCACTATCCAGGTGGGTCAGCCCCAGCATTTT	CASTIQVGQPQHF
NA	NA	TRBJ1-3	TRBV18	TGTGCCAGCTCAGATCGGGAGTACTCTGGAAACACCATATATTTT	CASSDREYSGNTIYF
NA	NA	TRBJ2-7	TRBV28	TGTGCCAGCAGTGAACAGACCTACGAGCAGTACTTC	CASSEQTYEQYF
NA	NA	TRBJ1-2	TRBV4-3	TGCGCCAGCAGCCAAGAATTTAGGGGTGGCTACACCTTC	CASSQEFRGGYTF
NA	NA	TRBJ2-3	TRBV4-3	TGCGCCAGCAGCCAAGGCTGGCGCACAGATACGCAGTATTTT	CASSQGWRTDTQYF
NA	NA	TRBJ1-1	TRBV2	TGTGCCAGCAGTGACTTGGGCCAGAACACTGAAGCTTTCTTT	CASSDLGQNTEAFF